The text below deals with one TCR beta chain. Its specificity is unknown. The CDR3 runs to 14 residues. Trimming removed 3 bases from V and 8 bases from J, with 14 bases in between. Per the germline V gene, CDR1 is SGHDT and CDR2 is YYEEEE. These data belong to a study of blood T cells in healthy people across ages. Study results and caveats: Samples with more naive T cells showed higher observed beta diversity.

Then a second PCR, running about 7 to 11 cycles, was carried out with a sample-barcoded 5' primer and a J-beta primer mix. TCRdb ran MiXCR on the 5' RACE reads and lists one entry per CDR3 protein. The data show under 2,000,000 distinct CDR3 sequences, roughly 50% seen once. The chain carries TRBV5-6 and TRBJ1-4; D remains unclear. Sequencing was carried out using blood. The clonotype comes from a woman in her forties in good health. CDR3: CASSYGRLGEKLFF. The CDR3 nucleotides are TGTGCCAGCAGCTACGGGAGGCTCGGAGAAAAACTGTTTTTT.